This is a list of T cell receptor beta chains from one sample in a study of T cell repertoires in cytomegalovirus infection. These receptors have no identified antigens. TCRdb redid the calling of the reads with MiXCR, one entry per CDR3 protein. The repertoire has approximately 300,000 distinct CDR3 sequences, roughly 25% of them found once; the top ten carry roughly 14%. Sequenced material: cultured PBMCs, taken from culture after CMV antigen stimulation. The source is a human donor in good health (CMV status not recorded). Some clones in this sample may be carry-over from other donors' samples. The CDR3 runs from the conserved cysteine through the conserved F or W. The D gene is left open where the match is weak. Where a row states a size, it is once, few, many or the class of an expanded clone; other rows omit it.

CASSPTEGGTEAFF TGTGCCAGCAGCCCGACCGAGGGAGGCACTGAAGCTTTCTTT few TRBJ1-1 . TRBV11-3
CASSEWGSSGNTIYF TGTGCCAGCAGTGAATGGGGGAGCTCTGGAAACACCATATATTTT . TRBJ1-3 . TRBV6-1
CASSANPGQGGNEQFF TGTGCCAGCAGTGCCAATCCGGGACAGGGGGGCAATGAGCAGTTCTTC . TRBJ2-1 TRBD1 TRBV25-1
CAISRDLNTEAFF TGTGCCATCAGTCGGGACCTGAACACTGAAGCTTTCTTT . TRBJ1-1 . TRBV10-3
CASSLGRGWETQYF TGCGCCAGCAGCTTGGGACGGGGTTGGGAGACCCAGTACTTC few TRBJ2-5 . TRBV5-1
CASSPRQDPGYGYTF TGTGCCAGCTCCCCCCGTCAGGACCCAGGCTATGGCTACACCTTC few TRBJ1-2 . TRBV18
CASSLGTEAFF TGTGCCAGCAGCTTGGGGACTGAAGCTTTCTTT many TRBJ1-1 . TRBV7-2
CSARFPGSRGEQFF TGCAGTGCTAGATTCCCGGGATCGAGGGGTGAGCAGTTCTTC . TRBJ2-1 . TRBV20-1
CASSLTGGPETQYF TGTGCCAGCAGCTTGACGGGAGGGCCAGAGACCCAGTACTTC many TRBJ2-5 TRBD2 TRBV7-2
CASSWDGQNTEAFF TGCGCCAGCAGCTGGGACGGCCAGAACACTGAAGCTTTCTTT . TRBJ1-1 . TRBV5-1
CASSEMGREYNEQFF TGTGCCAGCAGCGAGATGGGGCGGGAATACAATGAGCAGTTCTTC few TRBJ2-1 . TRBV5-4
CASSAMGQPQHF TGTGCCAGCAGTGCTATGGGGCAGCCCCAGCATTTT . TRBJ1-5 . TRBV12-3/TRBV12-4